This T cell receptor beta chain was retrieved from a study of beta chain features in type 1 diabetes. Findings and limits, study-wide: Moderate but significant shortening of TCRB CDR3s was recorded in all four CD4+ subsets from Type 1 diabetes patients.

Details on this clone: Antigen unknown.

The CDR3 totals 16 residues. V lost 0 bases, J lost 2 bases, and 13 bases lay in between. Germline loops: CDR1 SNHLY, CDR2 FYNNEI. The sequenced template was cDNA made from the entire isolated RNA. The repertoire was sequenced with immunoSEQ multiplex PCR; TCRdb's copy has only in-frame clones and lacks some. The repertoire holds 600,000 or so clones, roughly 12% seen once, with around 0.12% in the top ten. The receptor was derived from a man aged 25 to 45 with type 1 diabetes. The material sequenced was naive CD4+ T cells from blood. This sequence joins TRBV2 and TRBJ1-2; D gene unclear. CDR3 sequence reads: CASSEALEGTNYGYTF. CDR3 bases: TGTGCCAGCAGTGAAGCGCTCGAGGGCACCAACTATGGCTACACCTTC.